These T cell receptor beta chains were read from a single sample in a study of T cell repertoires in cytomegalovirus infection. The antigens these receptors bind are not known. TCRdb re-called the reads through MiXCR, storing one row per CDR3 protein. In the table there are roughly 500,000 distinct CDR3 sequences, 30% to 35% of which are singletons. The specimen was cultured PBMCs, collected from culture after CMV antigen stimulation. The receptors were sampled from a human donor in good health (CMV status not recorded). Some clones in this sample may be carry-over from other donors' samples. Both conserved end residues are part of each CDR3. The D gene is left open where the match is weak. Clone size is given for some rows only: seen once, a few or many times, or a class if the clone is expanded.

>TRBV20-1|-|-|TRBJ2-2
CSAQTVPVGTGELFF
TGCAGTGCCCAGACAGTTCCGGTCGGCACCGGGGAGCTGTTTTTT
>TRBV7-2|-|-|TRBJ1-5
CASSSWTRNQPQHF
TGTGCCAGCAGCTCCTGGACGAGAAATCAGCCCCAGCATTTT
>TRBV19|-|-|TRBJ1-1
CASRLGVHGPEAFF
TGTGCCAGTAGACTGGGGGTCCACGGGCCTGAAGCTTTCTTT
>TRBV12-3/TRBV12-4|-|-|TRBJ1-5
CASMGLAGRNQPQHF
TGTGCCAGCATGGGGCTGGCAGGGCGCAATCAGCCCCAGCATTTT
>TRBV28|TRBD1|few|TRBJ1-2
CASRTGASTDYGYTF
TGTGCCAGCAGAACAGGGGCCTCGACTGACTATGGCTACACCTTC
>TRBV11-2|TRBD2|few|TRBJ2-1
CASSLARPSGGDEQFF
TGTGCCAGCAGCTTAGCGCGACCTAGCGGAGGAGATGAGCAGTTCTTC
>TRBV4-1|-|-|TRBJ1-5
CASSRGGGQPQHF
TGCGCCAGCAGCCGCGGGGGCGGCCAGCCCCAGCATTTT
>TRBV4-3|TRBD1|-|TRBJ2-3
CASSPDRQGAFSTDTQYF
TGCGCCAGCAGCCCGGACAGACAGGGGGCGTTTAGCACAGATACGCAGTATTTT
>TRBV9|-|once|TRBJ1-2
CASSVMTGLGGYTF
TGTGCCAGCAGCGTTATGACAGGACTCGGCGGCTACACCTTC
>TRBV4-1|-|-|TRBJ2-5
CASSQAQGVETQYF
TGCGCCAGCAGCCAAGCCCAGGGAGTTGAGACCCAGTACTTC
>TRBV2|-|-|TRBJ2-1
CASSEGRVYNEQFF
TGTGCCAGCAGTGAAGGCAGGGTGTACAATGAGCAGTTCTTC
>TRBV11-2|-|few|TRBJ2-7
CASSSGQPGSYEQYF
TGTGCCAGCAGCAGCGGGCAGCCCGGTTCCTACGAGCAGTACTTC
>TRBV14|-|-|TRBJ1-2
CASSQATNYGYTF
TGTGCCAGCAGCCAAGCCACTAACTATGGCTACACCTTC
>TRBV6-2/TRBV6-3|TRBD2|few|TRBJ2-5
CASDSGRAETQYF
TGTGCCAGCGACAGCGGGAGGGCGGAGACCCAGTACTTC
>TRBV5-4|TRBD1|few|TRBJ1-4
CASSLQGATEKLFF
TGTGCCAGCAGCCTACAGGGGGCTACTGAAAAACTGTTTTTT
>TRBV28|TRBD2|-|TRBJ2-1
CASSLGGLLIAGLGNEQFF
TGTGCCAGCAGTTTAGGGGGTTTGCTGATAGCGGGATTGGGCAATGAGCAGTTCTTC
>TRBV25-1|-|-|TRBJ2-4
CATEPNVKAKNIQYF
TGTGCCACCGAACCTAACGTGAAAGCCAAAAACATTCAGTACTTC
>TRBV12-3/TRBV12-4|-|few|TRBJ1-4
CASSFAGMSNEKLFF
TGTGCCAGCAGTTTCGCGGGGATGAGTAATGAAAAACTGTTTTTT
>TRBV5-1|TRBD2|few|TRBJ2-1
CASSLVAGTYNEQFF
TGCGCCAGCAGCTTGGTAGCGGGGACCTACAATGAGCAGTTCTTC
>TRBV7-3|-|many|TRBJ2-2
CASSAQGPNTGELFF
TGTGCCAGCAGCGCCCAGGGTCCAAACACCGGGGAGCTGTTTTTT
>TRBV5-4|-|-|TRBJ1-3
CASSLVGGSAGNTIYF
TGTGCCAGCAGCTTGGTAGGGGGGTCGGCTGGAAACACCATATATTTT